These 27 T cell receptor beta chains came from one sample sequenced in a study of blood T cell repertoires in COVID-19. Sequencing used immunoSEQ multiplex PCR; TCRdb keeps in-frame clones, though not all of them. The data show roughly 150,000 clones, 76% seen once. What was sequenced was peripheral blood. These receptors originate from a man between 60 and 75 years old with acute or convalescent COVID-19.

V is TRBV4-1 and J is TRBJ2-2; TRBD1 aligns across 8 bases. Germline CDR1 reads MGHRA; CDR2 reads YSYEKL. The CDR3 spans 15 residues. V gave up 3 bases and J gave up 5 bases; unmatched junction bases: 5. The CDR3 reads CASSHSGGGTGELFF. The CDR3 nucleotides are TGCGCCAGCAGCCATTCAGGGGGCGGAACCGGGGAGCTGTTTTTT.

V and J are TRBV10-2 and TRBJ2-2, with a possible D match to TRBD1 (6 bases). The CDR3 is made up of 14 amino acids. CDR1 and CDR2 from the germline V gene are WSHSY and SAAADI. V was trimmed by 4 bases and J by 1 base, leaving 7 bases between them. The CDR3 reads CASSAQGNTGELFF. CDR3 sequence (DNA): TGCGCCAGCAGTGCACAGGGGAACACCGGGGAGCTGTTTTTT.

This chain connects TRBV6-2 or TRBV6-3 to TRBJ1-5; 10 nucleotides line up with TRBD1. J was trimmed by 1 base and V by 4 bases; bases with no gene match: 13. The germline CDR1 and CDR2 sequences are MNHEY and SVGEGT. This CDR3 comprises 19 residues. The CDR3 is CASSSHSTRTGGSNQPQHF. In DNA form, the CDR3 reads TGTGCCAGCAGTTCGCACTCAACACGGACAGGGGGAAGCAATCAGCCCCAGCATTTT.

This clone came up a few times. Because the CDR3's place on the DNA is in doubt, the DNA is left out and the CDR3 is given as listed by TCRdb. V and J are TRBV27 and TRBJ2-7; the D call of TRBD2 is as the table states it, not checked on the DNA. Germline V gives CDR1 MNHEY, CDR2 SMNVEV (reference sequence). The CDR3 region is 14 residues in length, termini included. The CDR3 region is CASSFGAGALRLYF.

The DNA of the CDR3 is TGTGCCAGCAGTCCCCGGGACAGGGTCAACTATGGCTACACCTTC. It translates to CASSPRDRVNYGYTF. V and J are TRBV28 and TRBJ1-2; TRBD1 matches 9 bases. V was pared by 5 bases and J by 2 bases, with 6 bases of the junction left unmatched. This CDR3 has 15 residues. Looked up from germline, CDR1 is MDHEN and CDR2 is SYDVKM.

The chain links TRBV5-4 to TRBJ1-1; TRBD1 matches 8 bases. This CDR3 spans 14 amino acids. CDR1 is SGHNT, CDR2 YYREEE, per germline (reference sequence). The V segment lost 4 bases and the J segment 3 bases; nucleotides outside the gene matches: 5. CDR3 residues: CASSGPGQDTEAFF. CDR3 DNA sequence: TGTGCCAGCAGCGGTCCGGGACAGGACACTGAAGCTTTCTTT.

This chain joins TRBV7-3 and TRBJ2-1; the match to TRBD2 covers 7 bases. Germline trimming cut 5 bases from V and 9 bases from J; bases unmatched to any gene: 16. In germline, CDR1 is SGHTA, CDR2 FQGTGA. The CDR3 sequence is 16 residues long. The chain's CDR3 is CASSPGPAGAGVEQFF. The CDR3 DNA is TGTGCCAGCAGCCCAGGCCCGGCGGGAGCCGGGGTTGAGCAGTTCTTC.

The chain couples TRBV27 to TRBJ1-1; tentative D call: TRBD1 (5 bases). Germline CDR1 MNHEY, CDR2 SMNVEV (reference sequence). V lost 5 bases and J lost 4, with 11 bases in between. The CDR3 contains 13 residues. CDR3 in amino acids: CASSRAGGTEAFF. In nucleotides, the CDR3 is TGTGCCAGCAGTCGGGCGGGGGGCACTGAAGCTTTCTTT.

Only a few counts were recorded for this clone. The V gene is TRBV27, the J gene TRBJ2-7; D gene ambiguous. V was pared by 5 bases and J by 1 base, with 18 bases between. Germline V lookup: CDR1 MNHEY, CDR2 SMNVEV (reference sequence). The CDR3 runs to 16 residues. CDR3 sequence (DNA): TGTGCCAGCAGTCTCCAAGTAGTTTCCCCTTCCTACGAGCAGTACTTC. This encodes CASSLQVVSPSYEQYF.

The CDR3 DNA reads as TGTGCCTGGAGCCCGATCTCACAAGAACACCAAGAGACCCAGTACTTC. This gives the protein CAWSPISQEHQETQYF. The gene calls are TRBV30 and TRBJ2-5, with unresolved D. V lost 3 bases, J lost 0 bases, and 17 bases lay in between. The germline V gene has CDR1 GTSNPN and CDR2 SVGIG (reference sequence). The CDR3 loop spans 16 amino acids.

This rearrangement joins TRBV7-7 to TRBJ2-3, with TRBD2 matching over 8 bases. This CDR3 comprises 16 residues. The germline CDR1 and CDR2 sequences are SSHAT and FNYEAQ (reference sequence). CDR3 protein: CASAIVGSGTTDTQYF. The CDR3 DNA is TGTGCTAGCGCGATAGTGGGTAGCGGGACCACAGATACGCAGTATTTT. The variable domain in full, with the rest retrieved from reference TRBV7-7 and TRBJ2-3, is GAGVSQSPRYKVTKRGQDVTLRCDPISSHATLYWYQQALGQGPEFLTYFNYEAQPDKSGLPSDRFSAERPEGSISTLTIQRTEQRDSAMYRCASAIVGSGTTDTQYFGPGTRLTVL.

The rearrangement links TRBV3-1 (or the pseudogene TRBV3-2) to TRBJ2-5; 11 bases are a match to TRBD2. The CDR3 length is 17 residues. In germline, CDR1 is LGHDT, CDR2 YNNKEL (reference sequence). With 2 bases clipped from V and 2 bases from J, the junction kept 7 bases outside the gene matches. This chain's CDR3 is CASSQQGTSGTQETQYF. The CDR3 DNA sequence: TGTGCCAGCAGCCAACAAGGGACTAGCGGCACTCAAGAGACCCAGTACTTC.

This clone was detected ten times or more. The chain uses TRBV28 and TRBJ1-1; D gene unclear. This CDR3 region has 13 residues. Per the germline V gene, CDR1 is MDHEN and CDR2 is SYDVKM. V lost 6 bases and J lost 7, with 15 bases in between. In nucleotides, the CDR3 is TGTGCCAGCAGCCCCCCCGTAAGCGGTGAAGCTTTCTTT. Protein product: CASSPPVSGEAFF.

This chain connects TRBV5-6 to TRBJ2-2, with D perhaps TRBD2 (6 bases). CDR3 size: 15 residues. The V and J ends lost 2 bases and 2 bases respectively, with 10 bases between them. CDR1 SGHDT and CDR2 YYEEEE come from the germline V gene. In nucleotides, the CDR3 is TGTGCCAGCAGCTTCAAACTAGCAAACACCGGGGAGCTGTTTTTT. It codes for CASSFKLANTGELFF.

The chain has TRBV6-5 and TRBJ2-7, with D maybe TRBD2 (6 bases). V lost 0 bases, J lost 1 base, and 13 bases lay in between. The CDR3 consists of 16 residues. Germline V gene lookup returns CDR1 MNHEY and CDR2 SVGAGI. As DNA, the CDR3 is TGTGCCAGCAGTTACTCGTTTTCAGGGAGGTCCTACGAGCAGTACTTC. It is translated as CASSYSFSGRSYEQYF.

This clone was recorded once. The V gene is TRBV7-9, the J gene TRBJ1-1; D is undetermined. V shed 1 base and J shed 12 bases, with 15 bases lying between them. Per the germline V gene, CDR1 is SEHNR and CDR2 is FQNEAQ (reference sequence). CDR3 length: 13 amino acids. The CDR3 reads CASSLVDAGVPFF. CDR3 coding DNA: TGTGCCAGCAGCTTAGTCGACGCCGGGGTACCTTTCTTT.

The V gene is TRBV11-1, the J gene TRBJ2-7; no clear D. The length of the CDR3 is 13 residues. The germline CDR1 and CDR2 sequences are SGHAT and FQDESV (reference sequence). V was cut by 5 bases and J by 4 bases, with 12 bases left in between. CDR3: CASSPSSVYEQYF. CDR3 nucleotides: TGTGCCAGCAGCCCCTCAAGCGTTTACGAGCAGTACTTC.

The count of this clone is one. The rearrangement uses TRBV3-1 (or the pseudogene TRBV3-2) and TRBJ2-5; 13 bases agree with TRBD2. The J segment lost 1 base and the V segment lost 4 bases, leaving 6 bases of the junction unmatched. Germline lookup yields CDR1 LGHDT and CDR2 YNNKEL (reference sequence). CDR3 length: 17 amino acids. The CDR3 region is CASSPGRTSGSQETQYF. The CDR3 nucleotides are TGTGCCAGCAGCCCCGGAAGGACTAGCGGGAGCCAAGAGACCCAGTACTTC.

The rearrangement uses TRBV5-8 and TRBJ2-2; 14 bases fit TRBD2. The V gene end was trimmed by 4 bases and the J gene end by 7 bases; junction bases not matched to a gene: 6. The CDR3 consists of 16 residues. Looked up from germline, CDR1 is SGHTS and CDR2 is YDEGEE. This CDR3 reads CASSVGLAGDIGELFF. The CDR3 nucleotides read TGTGCCAGCAGCGTGGGACTAGCGGGAGATATCGGGGAGCTGTTTTTT.

V and J are TRBV6-5 and TRBJ2-1; 7 nucleotides align to TRBD2. Germline CDR1 MNHEY, CDR2 SVGAGI. V lost 2 bases, J lost 10 bases, and 8 bases stayed unmatched. The CDR3 is made up of 14 amino acids. This CDR3 reads CASSYRNMGGEQFF. CDR3 sequence (DNA): TGTGCCAGCAGTTACCGAAACATGGGGGGGGAGCAGTTCTTC.

About this clone itself: The sample has other DNA sequences that encode this CDR3 too. The V call is TRBV28, the J call TRBJ2-7; 9 bases align to TRBD1. The V gene's germline CDR1 is MDHEN and CDR2 SYDVKM. Losses at the gene ends were 4 bases for V and 3 bases for J; bases not matched to a gene: 1. The CDR3 runs 13 residues. The CDR3 sequence: CASSSGQGYEQYF. Here the CDR3 DNA reads TGTGCCAGCAGTTCGGGACAGGGCTACGAGCAGTACTTC.

The chain couples TRBV5-1 to TRBJ1-1, with 9 bases matching TRBD1. V dropped 2 bases and J dropped 11; count of bases not matched to a gene: 4. CDR1 and CDR2 from the germline V gene are SGHRS and YFSETQ. The CDR3 spans 12 residues. CDR3 nucleotide sequence: TGCGCCAGCAGCTTAACAGGGGGCTCGGCTTTCTTT. Protein: CASSLTGGSAFF.

V and J are TRBV11-2 and TRBJ2-2, with TRBD1 as a possible D gene (6 bases). This CDR3 is 14 amino acids long. CDR1 is SGHAT, CDR2 FQNNGV, per germline. V shed 4 bases and J shed 6 bases, with 12 bases lying between them. CDR3 nucleotide sequence: TGTGCCAGCAGCTATTCAAGACAGGCCGGGGAGCTGTTTTTT. It codes for CASSYSRQAGELFF.

The rearrangement joins TRBV20-1 to TRBJ1-3; possibly TRBD1 for D (6 bases). Germline V lookup: CDR1 DFQATT, CDR2 SNEGSKA (reference sequence). The CDR3 consists of 17 residues. Trimming stripped 3 bases from V and 5 bases from J, with 23 bases between. The CDR3 loop reads CSASPISSGAMRNTIYF. DNA of the CDR3: TGCAGTGCTAGTCCTATAAGCTCAGGGGCGATGCGAAACACCATATATTTT.

This chain uses TRBV5-8 with TRBJ1-2, with D unresolved. Germline values: CDR1 SGHTS, CDR2 YDEGEE. The CDR3 runs to 13 residues. V gave up 9 bases and J gave up 7 bases, with 19 bases separating them. CDR3 residues: CATMGRWASGYTF. CDR3 nucleotide sequence: TGTGCCACCATGGGCAGGTGGGCAAGTGGCTACACCTTC.

In its sample, this clone was seen once. The chain uses TRBV19 and TRBJ1-2, with D possibly matching TRBD1 (6 bases). CDR3 length: 15 residues. From germline, CDR1 is LNHDA and CDR2 SQIVND (reference sequence). V gave up 5 bases and J gave up 5 bases, with 18 bases separating them. The CDR3 nucleotides are TGTGCCAGTAGTCCTGGGACACCTCGCCGGTATGGCTACACCTTC. This codes for CASSPGTPRRYGYTF.

The V call is TRBV24-1, the J call TRBJ2-6, with D unresolved. CDR1 is KGHDR, CDR2 SFDVKD, per germline. CDR3 length: 13 residues. Trimming left V 9 bases short and J 1 base short, with 6 bases between. The CDR3 is CATAVSGANVLTF. The CDR3 DNA is TGTGCCACCGCGGTGTCTGGGGCCAACGTCCTGACTTTC.